At least ten counts were recorded for the clone carrying this T cell receptor (beta chain). Its antigen remains unknown. This sample is drawn from a study of T cells in Graves' hyperthyroidism and ophthalmopathy. About the research overall: Peripheral blood was taken when the disease was first diagnosed, before any treatment began.

Trimming left V 0 bases short and J 4 bases short, with 18 bases between. The CDR3 length is 16 residues. The germline V gene has CDR1 GTSNPN and CDR2 SVGIG (reference sequence). Findings and caveats of the study: Most thyroid clonotypes with frequency above 0.001 were detected in blood.

Amplified regions were TCR beta CDR3 sequences from RNA transcripts. The HTBI primer set was used in a first-round RT-PCR of the TCR CDR3. Using its own MiXCR run on the multiplex PCR reads, TCRdb lists one record per CDR3 protein. In the table there are nearly 600,000 distinct CDR3 sequences, approximately 14% of which are singletons. The V gene is TRBV30, the J gene TRBJ1-2; maybe TRBD1 (6 bases). This clonotype was sampled from a young woman with Graves' ophthalmopathy. The sequencing sample was made of blood. CDR3 bases: TGTGCCTGGAGTGTATCTTTCGGGCAGACAGGCTATGGCTACACCTTC. Its protein product is CAWSVSFGQTGYGYTF.